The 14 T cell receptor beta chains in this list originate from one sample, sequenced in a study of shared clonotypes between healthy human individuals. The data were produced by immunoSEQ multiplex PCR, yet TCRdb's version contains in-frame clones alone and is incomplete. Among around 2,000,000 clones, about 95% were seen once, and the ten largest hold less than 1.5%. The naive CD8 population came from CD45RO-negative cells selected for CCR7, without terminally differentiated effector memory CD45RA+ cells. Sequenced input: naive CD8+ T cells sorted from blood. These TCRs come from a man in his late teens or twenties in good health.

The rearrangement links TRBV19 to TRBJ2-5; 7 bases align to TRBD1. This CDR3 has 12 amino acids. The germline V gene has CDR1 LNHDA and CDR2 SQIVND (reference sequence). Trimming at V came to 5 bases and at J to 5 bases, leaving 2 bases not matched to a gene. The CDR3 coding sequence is TGTGCCAGTAGTCCCAGGGGGGAGACCCAGTACTTC. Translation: CASSPRGETQYF. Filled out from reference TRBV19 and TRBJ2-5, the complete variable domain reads DGGITQSPKYLFRKEGQNVTLSCEQNLNHDAMYWYRQDPGQGLRLIYYSQIVNDFQKGDIAEGYSVSREKKESFPLTVTSAQKNPTAFYLCASSPRGETQYFGPGTRLLVL.

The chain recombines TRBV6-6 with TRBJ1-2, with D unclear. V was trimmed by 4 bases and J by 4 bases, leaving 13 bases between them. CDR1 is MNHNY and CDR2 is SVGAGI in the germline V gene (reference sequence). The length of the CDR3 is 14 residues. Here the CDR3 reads CASSSTGFSYGYTF. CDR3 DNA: TGTGCCAGCAGTTCCACGGGGTTTAGCTATGGCTACACCTTC.

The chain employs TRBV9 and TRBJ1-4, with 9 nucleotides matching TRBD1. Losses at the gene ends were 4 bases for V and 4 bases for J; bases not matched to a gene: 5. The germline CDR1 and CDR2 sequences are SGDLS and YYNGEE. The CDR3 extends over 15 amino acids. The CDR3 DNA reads TGTGCCAGCAGCACCGAGGACAGGGGTAATGAAAAACTGTTTTTT. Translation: CASSTEDRGNEKLFF.

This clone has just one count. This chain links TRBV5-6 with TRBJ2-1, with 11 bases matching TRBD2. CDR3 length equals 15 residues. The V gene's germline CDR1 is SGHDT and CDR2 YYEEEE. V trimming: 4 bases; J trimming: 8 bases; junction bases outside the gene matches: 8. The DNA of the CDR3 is TGTGCCAGCAGCAACTCTAGCGGGAGGTACGATGAGCAGTTCTTC. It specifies CASSNSSGRYDEQFF.

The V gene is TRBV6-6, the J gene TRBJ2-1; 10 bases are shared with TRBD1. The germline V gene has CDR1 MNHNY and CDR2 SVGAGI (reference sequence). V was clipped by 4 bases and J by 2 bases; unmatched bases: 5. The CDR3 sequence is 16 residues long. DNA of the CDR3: TGTGCCAGCAGTTTGACAGGGGGCTCCCCCTACAATGAGCAGTTCTTC. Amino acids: CASSLTGGSPYNEQFF.

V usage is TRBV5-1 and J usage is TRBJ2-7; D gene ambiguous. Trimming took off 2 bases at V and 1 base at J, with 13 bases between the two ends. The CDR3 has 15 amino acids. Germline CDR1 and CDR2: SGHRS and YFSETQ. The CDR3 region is CASSFDRSLSYEQYF. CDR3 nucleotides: TGCGCCAGCAGCTTCGATAGAAGCCTATCCTACGAGCAGTACTTC.

CDR3 residues: CASRPESSYEQYF. The CDR3 DNA is TGCGCCAGCCGCCCGGAGAGCTCCTACGAGCAGTACTTC. The chain couples TRBV5-1 to TRBJ2-7; D remains ambiguous. Germline CDR1 reads SGHRS; CDR2 reads YFSETQ. The CDR3 sequence is 13 residues long. Trimming took off 7 bases at V and 0 bases at J, with 11 bases between the two ends.

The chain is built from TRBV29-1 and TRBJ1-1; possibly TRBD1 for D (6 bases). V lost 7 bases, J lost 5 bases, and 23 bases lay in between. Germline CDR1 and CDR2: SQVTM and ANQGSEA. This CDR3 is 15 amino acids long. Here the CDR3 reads CSGRGVDSSGTEAFF. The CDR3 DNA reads TGCAGCGGCCGGGGGGTGGACAGTTCGGGGACTGAAGCTTTCTTT.

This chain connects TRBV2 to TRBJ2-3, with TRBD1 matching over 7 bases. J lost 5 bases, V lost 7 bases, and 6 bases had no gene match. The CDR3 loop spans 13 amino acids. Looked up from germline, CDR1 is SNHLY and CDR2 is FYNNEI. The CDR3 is CASIGQGVDTQYF. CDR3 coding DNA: TGTGCCAGCATAGGGCAGGGGGTAGATACGCAGTATTTT.

This CDR3 is CASSVGNRDETQYF. Written as DNA, the CDR3 is TGTGCCAGCAGCGTAGGGAACAGGGACGAGACCCAGTACTTC. The gene calls are TRBV9 and TRBJ2-5, with D possibly matching TRBD1 (6 bases). The V end lost 0 bases, the J end lost 5 bases, and 11 bases lay between the germline ends. CDR1 and CDR2 (germline): SGDLS, YYNGEE. The CDR3 loop spans 14 amino acids.

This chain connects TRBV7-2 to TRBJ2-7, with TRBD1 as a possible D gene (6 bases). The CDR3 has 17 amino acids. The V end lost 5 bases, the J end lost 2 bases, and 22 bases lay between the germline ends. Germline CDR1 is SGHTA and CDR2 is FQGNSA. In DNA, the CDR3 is TGTGCCAGCAGCGACCCGGCCGCGCCAGGGGTGGCCTACGAGCAGTACTTC. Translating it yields CASSDPAAPGVAYEQYF.

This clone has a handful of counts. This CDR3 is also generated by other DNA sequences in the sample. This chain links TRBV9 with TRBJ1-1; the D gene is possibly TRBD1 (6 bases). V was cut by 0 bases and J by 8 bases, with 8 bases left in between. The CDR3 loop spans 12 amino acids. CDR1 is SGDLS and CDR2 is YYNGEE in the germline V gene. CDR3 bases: TGTGCCAGCAGCGTAGGAACAGGGGAAGCTTTCTTT. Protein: CASSVGTGEAFF.

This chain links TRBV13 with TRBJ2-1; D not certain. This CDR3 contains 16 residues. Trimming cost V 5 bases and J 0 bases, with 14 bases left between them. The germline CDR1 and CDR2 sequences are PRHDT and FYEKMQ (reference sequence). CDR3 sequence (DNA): TGTGCCAGCAGCCCTCTTCGCGGCACCTCCTACAATGAGCAGTTCTTC. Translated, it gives CASSPLRGTSYNEQFF.

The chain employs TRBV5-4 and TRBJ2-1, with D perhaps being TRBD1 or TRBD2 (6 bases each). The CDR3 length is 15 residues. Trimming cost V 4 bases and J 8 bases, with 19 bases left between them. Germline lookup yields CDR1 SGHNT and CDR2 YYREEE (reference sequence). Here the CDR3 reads CASSGGAGEDHEQFF. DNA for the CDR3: TGTGCCAGCAGCGGAGGGGCAGGGGAGGATCATGAGCAGTTCTTC.